The 10 T cell receptor beta chains given below trace back to one sample, sequenced in a study of T cells after yellow fever vaccination. MiXCR, applied by TCRdb to the 5' RACE reads, yields one record per CDR3 protein. The sample lists some 120,000 distinct CDR3 sequences, under 9% seen once, with about 25% in the top ten. Sample: CD8+ T cells sorted from PBMCs, taken 45 days after the yellow fever booster vaccination. These receptors were collected from a man aged 25 to 40 who received the YFV17D yellow fever vaccine.

This clonotype showed up many times. The chain employs TRBV27 and TRBJ2-1, with 7 positions matching TRBD2. In germline, CDR1 is MNHEY, CDR2 SMNVEV (reference sequence). The ends lost 6 bases at V and 7 bases at J; junction bases unmatched: 9. The CDR3 length is 14 residues. CDR3 DNA sequence: TGTGCCAGCAGGGCGGGAGTACGTCTAAATGAGCAGTTCTTC. Amino acid sequence: CASRAGVRLNEQFF.

Ten or more counts support this clonotype. The rearrangement links TRBV7-9 to TRBJ1-1; weak D call: TRBD1 (6 bases). The CDR3 sequence is 14 residues long. CDR1 is SEHNR and CDR2 is FQNEAQ in the germline V gene (reference sequence). V lost 5 bases to trimming and J lost 8 bases, with 18 bases between them. The CDR3 loop reads CASSPDSLGSEAFF. CDR3 bases: TGTGCCAGCAGCCCGGACAGCTTAGGGTCAGAAGCTTTCTTT.

A remark on this clonotype: This sequence may be a read error, since a much larger clone differs from it by one base. The chain is built from TRBV28 and TRBJ2-1; D is uncertain. Trimming took 6 bases from V and 7 from J, leaving 19 bases between them. CDR1 and CDR2 from the germline V gene are MDHEN and SYDVKM. The CDR3 is made up of 15 amino acids. The CDR3 DNA reads TGTGCCAGCAGCCCTAGGTGGGATCTAGATAATGAGCAGTTCTTC. This sequence encodes CASSPRWDLDNEQFF. The variable domain in full, completed from reference TRBV28 and TRBJ2-1, reads DVKVTQSSRYLVKRTGEKVFLECVQDMDHENMFWYRQDPGLGLRLIYFSYDVKMKEKGDIPEGYSVSREKKERFSLILESASTNQTSMYLCASSPRWDLDNEQFFGPGTRLTVL.

This clonotype was recorded at least ten times. This chain connects TRBV7-9 to TRBJ2-3; the match to TRBD1 covers 7 bases. Trimming at V came to 6 bases and at J to 2 bases, leaving 11 bases not matched to a gene. Germline V gives CDR1 SEHNR, CDR2 FQNEAQ (reference sequence). The CDR3 contains 16 residues. The CDR3 DNA sequence: TGTGCCAGCAGGAACGACAGGGTGACTGCCACAGATACGCAGTATTTT. As protein: CASRNDRVTATDTQYF.

This clonotype was detected a few times. This chain connects TRBV11-1 to TRBJ2-6; 10 nucleotides match TRBD1. This CDR3 has 18 amino acids. The V and J ends lost 5 bases and 4 bases, in that order; junction bases with no gene match: 11. Germline assignment: CDR1 SGHAT and CDR2 FQDESV (reference sequence). The CDR3 is CASSPNGQGGSGANVLTF. The CDR3 nucleotides are TGTGCCAGCAGCCCCAACGGACAGGGGGGCTCGGGGGCCAACGTCCTGACTTTC.

V is TRBV3-1 and J is TRBJ2-1; 9 bases align to TRBD2. V lost 3 bases and J lost 0; bases outside the gene matches: 6. The CDR3 consists of 17 residues. Looked up from germline, CDR1 is LGHDT and CDR2 is YNNKEL (reference sequence). CDR3 region: CASSHGLAGSSYNEQFF. The CDR3 nucleotides are TGTGCCAGCAGCCACGGGCTAGCGGGGAGCTCCTACAATGAGCAGTTCTTC.

There are a few counts of this clonotype. V gene TRBV4-1 combines with J gene TRBJ1-1, with 8 bases matching TRBD1. The trim removed 4 bases at V and 4 bases at J, leaving 8 bases unmatched. The CDR3 has 15 residues. Germline CDR1 reads MGHRA; CDR2 reads YSYEKL. The CDR3 loop is CASSPGQALSTEAFF. The CDR3 nucleotides read TGCGCCAGCAGCCCGGGACAGGCTTTGAGCACTGAAGCTTTCTTT.

This clonotype was counted many times. The rearrangement joins TRBV20-1 to TRBJ2-1, with 9 bases identical to TRBD2. After removal of 0 bases from V and 7 bases from J, the junction contained 7 bases not matched to a gene. Germline V gene sequence: CDR1 DFQATT, CDR2 SNEGSKA (reference sequence). The CDR3 sequence is 15 residues long. The DNA of the CDR3 is TGCAGTGCTAGAGATGGGGGTAGCGGGAGTAATGAGCAGTTCTTC. Protein sequence: CSARDGGSGSNEQFF.

This clonotype was recorded many times. The V and J genes are TRBV3-1 and TRBJ2-7; 8 bases line up with TRBD1. The CDR3 covers 17 residues. V lost 0 bases to trimming and J lost 2 bases; unmatched junction nucleotides: 9. Germline CDR1 LGHDT, CDR2 YNNKEL (reference sequence). CDR3 DNA: TGTGCCAGCAGCCAAGAAGACGAGGGACAGGCCGCCTACGAGCAGTACTTC. It translates to CASSQEDEGQAAYEQYF.

This clonotype was seen at least ten times. The V and J genes are TRBV5-1 and TRBJ2-3; possibly TRBD2 for D (6 bases). CDR3 size: 15 residues. Trimming cost V 4 bases and J 2 bases, with 14 bases left between them. The V gene's germline CDR1 is SGHRS and CDR2 YFSETQ. CDR3 loop: CASSHRSGSTDTQYF. DNA of the CDR3: TGCGCCAGCAGCCATCGTAGCGGATCCACAGATACGCAGTATTTT.